The 4 T cell receptor beta chains reported below all come from one sample, sequenced in a study of T cells expressing NK-cell markers. Following a re-call of the 5' RACE reads, TCRdb has one entry per CDR3 protein and lacks DNA. The data show about 540,000 distinct CDR3 sequences, and the top ten clones hold roughly 3.4%. The sequenced sample was blood T cells: a sorted CD56 or NKG2C T cell subset, CD4+ or CD8+ T cells, or bulk PBMC T cells (not recorded which). These receptors were taken from a man between 18 and 29 years old in good health.

The rearrangement links TRBV12-3 or TRBV12-4 to TRBJ1-4. The CDR3 consists of 13 residues. CDR3: CASSLTGSEGLFF.

CDR3 in amino acids: CASLREGFETQYF. The gene calls are TRBV6-2 or TRBV6-3 and TRBJ2-5; TCRdb indicates TRBD2, and absent DNA this call remains unverified. The germline V gene encodes CDR1 MNHEY and CDR2 SVGEGT. CDR3 length: 13 amino acids.

The chain uses TRBV27 and TRBJ2-3; TCRdb indicates TRBD2, and absent DNA this call remains unverified. The CDR3 loop spans 14 amino acids. In germline, CDR1 is MNHEY, CDR2 SMNVEV (reference sequence). The CDR3 protein is CASRLAHGSDTQYF.

V and J are TRBV19 and TRBJ2-1; TCRdb proposes TRBD1, but this gene call is untestable without DNA. Per germline, CDR1 LNHDA and CDR2 SQIVND (reference sequence). The CDR3 has 14 residues. This CDR3 is CASSIGGSYNEQFF.